The sequence of this T cell receptor beta chain was determined in a study of blood T cell repertoires in COVID-19. On the study more broadly: Samples of COVID-19 (acute and convalescent) were obtained from the United States, Italy and Spain. The analysed material was cDNA or gDNA that came from T cells, B-cell-depleted T cells, or PBMCs.

This table comes from immunoSEQ multiplex PCR, and its TCRdb copy is limited to in-frame clones, with some not included. The data contain some 75,000 clones, over 60% of them singletons. Trimming removed 10 bases from V and 8 bases from J; junction bases left unmatched: 12. This CDR3 contains 15 residues. Germline V gives CDR1 MDHEN, CDR2 SYDVKM. The source of this sequence is a woman older than 75 with active or convalescent COVID-19. The chain combines TRBV28 with TRBJ1-6; TRBD1 matches at 9 bases. The source material was peripheral blood. The CDR3 protein is CATQTGGGWDSPLHF. The CDR3 DNA reads as TGTGCCACCCAAACAGGGGGCGGATGGGATTCACCCCTCCACTTT.